The source of this T cell receptor (beta chain) is a study of early T cells in non-severe SARS-CoV-2 infection (dated by TCRdb to 2020 to 2023). Regarding the complete study: Because TCR sequencing was done on bulk RNA from unsorted whole blood, the alpha and beta chains could not be paired.

To prepare the library, 5' RACE was applied. Instrument on record: NextSeq 500. To correct for sequencing error and PCR bias, the TCR library protocol tagged individual cDNA molecules with unique molecular identifiers. Both TCR alpha and beta chains were sequenced, and tight co-correlation was observed between alpha and beta sequence abundances in each sample. Processing in the source paper ran as follows. Decombinator V4 was used to annotate TCR sequences for V gene, J gene and CDR3. Expanded TCRs were defined as changing significantly between any two time points under a Poisson model with p below 0.0001. TCR abundances were normalised to the total number of TCRs sequenced per sample and expressed as counts per million. MAIT TCRs were defined by TRAV1-2 paired with TRAJ12, TRAJ20 or TRAJ33, and iNKT TCRs by TRAV10 paired with TRAJ18. A search of VDJdb, accessed on 1 November 2021, was run for TCRs annotated to CMV, EBV and SARS-CoV-2, with TCRs annotated for multiple antigens excluded. TCRdb reprocessing: public reads trimmed at Q25 with fastp, clones called with MiXCR, in-frame beta chains kept. Each entry is one CDR3 protein sequence, shown with its most common DNA and genes. Clone size and V and J calls follow TCRdb, not the original study. The sample table contains around 94,000 distinct CDR3 sequences; only one count was recorded for roughly 13% of them. Of the sample, 6% to 7% falls within the top ten clones.

This clonotype was seen repeatedly, ten times or more. This receptor's antigen is unknown. Base qualities are not recorded, but no much larger clone differs from it by a single base. The study was a case-control design nested within a healthcare worker cohort in London, UK, with weekly nasopharyngeal swab PCR tests and blood sampling. Between 23 and 31 March 2020, the week of the UK lockdown, healthcare workers were enrolled and then followed up weekly for as long as 16 weeks. Trimming costs V 0 bases and J 5 bases, and their ends lie 12 bases apart. The CDR3 spans 14 residues, from the cysteine through the phenylalanine. The entry retains the CDR3 DNA only, 42 bases that are in frame from base 1. Reading the germline V gene (reference sequence) gives CDR1 DFQATT and CDR2 SNEGSKA. Overall study results and their limits: VDJdb matching was skewed toward anti-spike CD8 responses and likely underestimated virus-specific expansions, missing private and CD4 specificities.

The rearrangement combines TRBV20-1 with TRBJ2-3; no D gene call is confident. The sample was whole blood. This TCR came from an adult who was a healthcare worker with PCR-confirmed SARS-CoV-2 infection or an uninfected control (not recorded which). The nucleotides are TGCAGTGCTAGAGATCGGTTAGTCGGAGATACGCAGTATTTT. Its protein is CSARDRLVGDTQYF.